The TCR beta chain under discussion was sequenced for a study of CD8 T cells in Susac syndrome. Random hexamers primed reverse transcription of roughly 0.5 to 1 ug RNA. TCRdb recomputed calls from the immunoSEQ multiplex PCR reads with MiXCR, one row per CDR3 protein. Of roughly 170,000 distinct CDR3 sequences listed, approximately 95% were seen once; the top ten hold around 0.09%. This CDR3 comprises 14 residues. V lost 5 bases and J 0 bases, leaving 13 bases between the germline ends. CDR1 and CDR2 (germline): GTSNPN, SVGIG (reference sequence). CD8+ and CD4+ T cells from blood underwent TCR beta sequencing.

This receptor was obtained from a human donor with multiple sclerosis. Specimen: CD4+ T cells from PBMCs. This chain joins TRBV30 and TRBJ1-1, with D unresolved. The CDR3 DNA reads TGTGCCTGGGGCGGTTCTCTAATGAACACTGAAGCTTTCTTT. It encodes CAWGGSLMNTEAFF.